This TCR beta chain was identified during a study of shared clonotypes between healthy human individuals. Measured with immunoSEQ multiplex PCR; TCRdb has only the in-frame clones, and not every one. This sample has 2 million to 2.5 million clones; 80% to 95% occur once, and the top ten carry about 0.39%. On this clone: What it binds is unknown.

Study-level points and caveats: Few donors restricted represented genetic and exposure-history diversity.

The J segment lost 5 bases and the V segment lost 6 bases, leaving 7 bases of the junction unmatched. The CDR3 is 13 residues long. Germline CDR1 and CDR2: KGHSH and LQKENI. Nashville, Tennessee was home to all donors, each a Caucasian adult. Sequenced input: naive CD4+ T cells from PBMCs. Described subset: CD45RA+ positively selected. The TCR sequence derives from a young man in good health. Some clones in this sample may be carry-over from other donors' samples. The chain links TRBV18 to TRBJ2-7; 7 bases line up with TRBD1. This CDR3 is CASSQDRVDEQYF. In nucleotides, the CDR3 is TGTGCCAGCTCCCAAGACAGGGTCGACGAGCAGTACTTC.